A selection of T cell receptor beta chains follows, all from one sample in a study of Ad26.COV2.S vaccination and SARS-CoV-2 variants. Clones were read by immunoSEQ multiplex PCR, and TCRdb kept only the in-frame ones, dropping some. Found here are some 340,000 clones, roughly 86% of them singletons; the top ten hold 1.9%. The source material was peripheral blood, sampled in a trial of Ad26.COV2.S vaccine versus placebo. The receptors stem from a person between 18 and 60 years old who received the Ad26.COV2.S COVID-19 vaccine or a placebo. CDR3s include the opening cysteine and the closing phenylalanine or tryptophan. Fields, in order: J gene, clone size, D gene, V gene, CDR3 DNA, CDR3 protein. The D gene is left open where the match is weak. Rows may omit the clone size; those that give it use once, few, many or a size class.

J: TRBJ2-4
size: -
D: -
V: TRBV2
DNA: TGTGCCAGCAGTGAAGGGGGACTTAGGAACATTCAGTACTTC
CDR3: CASSEGGLRNIQYF

J: TRBJ1-5
size: -
D: -
V: TRBV7-2
DNA: TGTGCCAGCAGCTTAGGGGTGCCTACGGCCCAGCATTTT
CDR3: CASSLGVPTAQHF

J: TRBJ2-5
size: -
D: -
V: TRBV6-2/TRBV6-3
DNA: TGTGCCAGCAGTTTTCGGAGCTTCCAAGAGACCCAGTACTTC
CDR3: CASSFRSFQETQYF

J: TRBJ1-2
size: -
D: -
V: TRBV10-3
DNA: TGTGCCATCAGCGGTTTGACGGGGATCGTCAATGGCTACACCTTC
CDR3: CAISGLTGIVNGYTF

J: TRBJ1-2
size: -
D: -
V: TRBV11-2
DNA: TGTGCCAGCAGCAAGCCCCCACAGGGCCACGGCTACACCTTC
CDR3: CASSKPPQGHGYTF

J: TRBJ1-2
size: -
D: -
V: TRBV9
DNA: TGTGCCAGCAGCGAACAGGTTGGGGCTAACTATGGCTACACCTTC
CDR3: CASSEQVGANYGYTF

J: TRBJ2-2
size: -
D: TRBD2
V: TRBV7-3
DNA: TGTGCCAGCAGCTTAGGAGGACTAGCGAAAACCGGGGAGCTGTTTTTT
CDR3: CASSLGGLAKTGELFF

J: TRBJ1-1
size: once
D: -
V: TRBV5-4
DNA: TGTGCCAGCAGCTCCCAGACGGGCACTGAAGCTTTCTTT
CDR3: CASSSQTGTEAFF

J: TRBJ2-5
size: -
D: -
V: TRBV18
DNA: TGTGCCAGCTCACCGCAGGGTAAAGAGACCCAGTACTTC
CDR3: CASSPQGKETQYF

J: TRBJ1-2
size: -
D: -
V: TRBV6-5
DNA: TGTGCCAGCAGTTACTCGATATGGGGGTCCGGGGATGGCTACACCTTC
CDR3: CASSYSIWGSGDGYTF

J: TRBJ2-2
size: -
D: -
V: TRBV9
DNA: TGTGCCAGCAGCGTAGAAGCCGGGGAGCTGTTTTTT
CDR3: CASSVEAGELFF

J: TRBJ2-3
size: -
D: -
V: TRBV5-1
DNA: TGCGCCAGCAGCGCCCTGGGGTACCTTGGCACAGATACGCAGTATTTT
CDR3: CASSALGYLGTDTQYF

J: TRBJ2-2
size: -
D: TRBD1
V: TRBV7-2
DNA: TGTGCCAGCAGCAGACAGGGCCCCCTTTTAACCGGGGAGCTGTTTTTT
CDR3: CASSRQGPLLTGELFF

J: TRBJ2-5
size: -
D: TRBD2
V: TRBV9
DNA: TGTGCCAGCAGCGTAGGGACCGGACTAGCGGAGACCCAGTACTTC
CDR3: CASSVGTGLAETQYF

J: TRBJ1-6
size: -
D: -
V: TRBV28
DNA: TGTGCCAGCACCTCGACAAATCCACCCCTCCACTTT
CDR3: CASTSTNPPLHF

J: TRBJ1-4
size: -
D: -
V: TRBV5-1
DNA: TGCGCCAGCAGCTTAGGAGGGTTGGCGGAGAAACTGTTTTTT
CDR3: CASSLGGLAEKLFF

J: TRBJ2-2
size: many
D: -
V: TRBV5-6
DNA: TGTGCCAGCAGCGCAGGGTATACCGGGGAGCTGTTTTTT
CDR3: CASSAGYTGELFF

J: TRBJ2-5
size: once
D: TRBD1
V: TRBV4-2
DNA: TGTGCCAGCAGCCAGGGGCGGGGACAGGGGGCACGAGAGACCCAGTACTTC
CDR3: CASSQGRGQGARETQYF

J: TRBJ1-2
size: -
D: -
V: TRBV3-1/TRBV3-2
DNA: TGTGCCAGCAGCCAAGAAGGTTATTATGGCTACACCTTC
CDR3: CASSQEGYYGYTF

J: TRBJ1-5
size: few
D: TRBD1
V: TRBV30
DNA: TGTGCCTGGAGCCCCTGGGGACAGAAAAATAATCAGCCCCAGCATTTT
CDR3: CAWSPWGQKNNQPQHF

J: TRBJ2-6
size: -
D: TRBD1
V: TRBV10-3
DNA: TGTGCCATACTACCGGGACAGGGTACTGGGGCCAACGTCCTGACTTTC
CDR3: CAILPGQGTGANVLTF

J: TRBJ2-7
size: -
D: TRBD1
V: TRBV7-9
DNA: TGTGCCAGCAGGGGCTCTGCAGGGGGCAACGAGCAGTACTTC
CDR3: CASRGSAGGNEQYF

J: TRBJ1-2
size: -
D: -
V: TRBV7-9
DNA: TGTGCCAGCAGCCTGACAGGTCTTGCCTATGGCTACACCTTC
CDR3: CASSLTGLAYGYTF

J: TRBJ2-1
size: -
D: -
V: TRBV9
DNA: TGTGCCAGCAGCGTAGCGGGACCGTACAATGAGCAGTTCTTC
CDR3: CASSVAGPYNEQFF

J: TRBJ1-2
size: -
D: -
V: TRBV12-3/TRBV12-4
DNA: TGTGCCAGCAGTTTACGGCAGGGGCAGGGCTACACCTTC
CDR3: CASSLRQGQGYTF

J: TRBJ2-7
size: -
D: TRBD1
V: TRBV10-3
DNA: TGTGCCATCAGTACTCCCGCGGGACAGGCCGACGAGCAGTACTTC
CDR3: CAISTPAGQADEQYF

J: TRBJ2-7
size: once
D: -
V: TRBV11-2
DNA: TGTGCCAGCAGCTTATCTTTCGTCCACGAGCAGTACTTC
CDR3: CASSLSFVHEQYF

J: TRBJ2-7
size: -
D: -
V: TRBV7-3
DNA: TGTGCCAGCAGCCCCCCCCCTGGGACCTACGAGCAGTACTTC
CDR3: CASSPPPGTYEQYF

J: TRBJ1-2
size: -
D: TRBD1
V: TRBV11-2
DNA: TGTGCCAGCAGCTCGGGACAGGGCTATGGCTACACCTTC
CDR3: CASSSGQGYGYTF